One and the same sample provided the 12 T cell receptor beta chains below, sequenced in a study of low-dose radiotherapy and immunotherapy resistance in tumors. Both TCRalpha and TCRbeta chains were reverse transcribed with V-gene-specific primers. TCR amplification used 20 to 25 PCR cycles, a constant-region primer and a V-primer adapter. From the reads, TCRdb called clonotypes with MiXCR, one entry per CDR3 protein. This table holds about 100,000 distinct CDR3 sequences, more than 20% found once. As to time point: after trial treatment. Treatment denoted: LDRT plus nivolumab, ipilimumab, low-dose cyclophosphamide and aspirin (RACIN trial). The sequenced sample was PBMCs, obtained after low-dose radiotherapy plus immunotherapy. These receptors all stem from a male donor with prostate cancer.

This clonotype has at least ten counts. The gene calls are TRBV5-4 and TRBJ2-1, with 10 positions matching TRBD2. CDR1 and CDR2 (germline): SGHNT, YYREEE (reference sequence). The CDR3 covers 13 residues. The V and J ends lost 4 bases and 10 bases, in that order; junction bases with no gene match: 5. In nucleotides, the CDR3 is TGTGCCAGCAGCGAGCGGGGGGGCGGAGAGCAGTTCTTC. Amino acid sequence: CASSERGGGEQFF.

As for this clonotype: This sequence is one base from a far larger clone and is likely a read error. This chain joins TRBV12-5 and TRBJ2-1; the D is unclear. V lost 4 bases and J 13 bases, leaving 11 bases between the germline ends. The length of the CDR3 is 11 residues. Germline CDR1 reads LGHNT; CDR2 reads FRNRAP. The CDR3 sequence: CASGSLETQFF. In DNA, the CDR3 is TGTGCTAGTGGTTCCCTTGAGACCCAGTTCTTC.

This clonotype was counted ten times or more. The rearrangement uses TRBV7-9 and TRBJ2-7, with 9 bases lining up with TRBD1. Germline CDR1 is SEHNR and CDR2 is FQNEAQ (reference sequence). Unmatched junction bases numbered 6, after V lost 1 base and J lost 5 bases. The CDR3 is 15 residues long. The CDR3 DNA reads TGTGCCAGCAGCTTAGTCCGGACAGGGGAGGACGAGCAGTACTTC. It codes for CASSLVRTGEDEQYF.

The table lists this clonotype with many counts. This rearrangement joins TRBV4-1 to TRBJ2-3, with a possible D match to TRBD1 (6 bases). The CDR3 runs to 18 residues. Deletions cut 2 bases from V and 2 bases from J, with 20 bases between. Germline lookup yields CDR1 MGHRA and CDR2 YSYEKL. This CDR3 reads CASSQTHHPGQDTDTQYF. The CDR3 DNA reads as TGCGCCAGCAGCCAAACCCACCATCCGGGACAAGACACAGATACGCAGTATTTT.

In this sample, this clonotype turned up a few times. V gene TRBV23-1 combines with J gene TRBJ2-5; no definite D call. TRBV23-1 is assigned to the ORF class and has an uncertain function. Trimming removed 0 bases at V and 5 bases at J, with 10 bases between. CDR3 length: 14 residues. The CDR3 loop reads CASSQSCRSETQYF. Written as DNA, the CDR3 is TGCGCCAGCAGTCAATCATGCCGGTCGGAGACCCAGTACTTC.

About this clonotype: Relative to the germline gene, one junction end is altered; a read error may explain this. The chain recombines TRBV29-1 with TRBJ2-3; 8 nucleotides match TRBD2. This CDR3 contains 15 residues. CDR1 is SQVTM, CDR2 ANQGSEA, per germline. CDR3 sequence reads: CSLDLGLGSTDTQYF. The CDR3 nucleotides read TGCAGCCTTGATCTGGGACTAGGGAGCACAGATACGCAGTATTTT.

There are many counts of this clonotype. The genes are TRBV10-3 and TRBJ2-2; 8 bases are shared with TRBD2. Per germline, CDR1 ENHRY and CDR2 SYGVKD. The CDR3 extends over 15 amino acids. The J segment lost 3 bases and the V segment lost 7 bases, leaving 7 bases of the junction unmatched. The CDR3: CAIKAGTRDTGELFF. CDR3 sequence (DNA): TGTGCCATCAAGGCCGGGACTAGAGACACCGGGGAGCTGTTTTTT.

This clonotype has a count of ten or more. The chain employs TRBV2 and TRBJ1-3; D unresolved. V was cut by 6 bases and J by 0 bases, with 9 bases left in between. The CDR3 length is 14 residues. Germline CDR1 reads SNHLY; CDR2 reads FYNNEI. CDR3 sequence (DNA): TGTGCCAGCAGAACGGGTATCTCTGGAAACACCATATATTTT. It encodes CASRTGISGNTIYF. The complete variable domain, with remaining parts taken from reference TRBV2 and TRBJ1-3, reads EPEVTQTPSHQVTQMGQEVILRCVPISNHLYFYWYRQILGQKVEFLVSFYNNEISEKSEIFDDQFSVERPDGSNFTLKIRSTKLEDSAMYFCASRTGISGNTIYFGEGSWLTVV.

This clonotype was counted only a few times. The chain has TRBV7-9 and TRBJ2-1, with 10 bases that match TRBD1. The junction had 1 base not matched to a gene; V was cut back by 2 bases and J by 3 bases. Germline V gene data show CDR1 as SEHNR and CDR2 as FQNEAQ (reference sequence). This CDR3 contains 15 residues. CDR3 in amino acids: CASSLRTGGYNEQFF. The CDR3 DNA reads as TGTGCCAGCAGCTTACGGACAGGGGGCTACAATGAGCAGTTCTTC.

Many counts were recorded for this clonotype. Relative to the germline gene, one junction end is altered; a read error may explain this. V usage is TRBV4-1 and J usage is TRBJ2-6; no firm D call. The CDR3 loop spans 15 amino acids. Germline values: CDR1 MGHRA, CDR2 YSYEKL. CDR3 region: CASSQTDSGANVLTF. The CDR3 DNA sequence: TGTGCCAGCAGCCAAACAGATTCCGGGGCCAACGTCCTGACTTTC.

This clonotype was detected many times. The chain combines TRBV29-1 with TRBJ1-2; a weak D match, TRBD1 (5 bases). The CDR3 is made up of 13 amino acids. Trimming cost V 2 bases and J 5 bases, with 12 bases left between them. Germline V gene data show CDR1 as SQVTM and CDR2 as ANQGSEA. This chain's CDR3 is CSVELQGWYGYTF. The DNA for the CDR3 is TGCAGCGTTGAATTGCAGGGTTGGTATGGCTACACCTTC.

This clonotype occurred many times. The J gene is TRBJ2-7, the V gene TRBV11-1; D gene ambiguous. This CDR3 spans 14 amino acids. Trimming took off 1 base at V and 0 bases at J, with 7 bases between the two ends. Germline V gene sequence: CDR1 SGHAT, CDR2 FQDESV (reference sequence). CDR3 sequence (DNA): TGTGCCAGCAGCTTAGGAGACGTCTCCTACGAGCAGTACTTC. Translating gives CASSLGDVSYEQYF.